This T cell receptor beta chain was recorded in a study of cytotoxic CD8 clonotypes in ibrutinib-treated CLL. TCRdb keeps only in-frame clones here, not all; method: immunoSEQ multiplex PCR. Altogether approximately 48,000 clones are present, about half being singletons, with the ten largest covering about 33%. This CDR3 has 14 residues. The germline V gene encodes CDR1 SNHLY and CDR2 FYNNEI. V was clipped by 4 bases and J by 4 bases, with 10 bases between them. The sample consisted of PBMCs, taken after 12 months of ibrutinib treatment. This TCR was recovered from a human donor with chronic lymphocytic leukemia. The genes are TRBV2 and TRBJ1-4; D gene unclear. The CDR3 DNA reads TGTGCCAGCAGTGGCAGAGGTCTTAATGAAAAACTGTTTTTT. Its protein product is CASSGRGLNEKLFF.